The clone carrying this T cell receptor beta chain was detected many times. The data belong to a study of CD8+CD57+ T cells in acquired aplastic anemia. Patients selected for sequencing had displayed CD8+CD57+ cell expansion by flow cytometry. Germline-derived CDR1 and CDR2 are MNHNS and SASEGT. Trimming removed 6 bases from V and 6 bases from J; junction bases left unmatched: 7. The CDR3 is 14 amino acids. Both TCR beta VDJ combination and CDR3 sequence profiling were carried out. Genomic DNA was the template for this profiling. TCRdb passed the reads through MiXCR, listing each CDR3 protein once. The table has roughly 150,000 distinct CDR3 sequences, around half seen once; the top ten hold 2.5% to 3%.

The chain recombines TRBV6-1 with TRBJ1-2; 10 positions match TRBD1. Material: sorted CD4+, CD8+, or CD8+CD57+ T cells (not recorded which) from PBMCs. The receptor's source is a human donor with aplastic anemia. The CDR3 is CASRETGTGDGYTF. CDR3 nucleotide sequence: TGTGCCAGCAGGGAGACCGGGACAGGGGATGGCTACACCTTC.